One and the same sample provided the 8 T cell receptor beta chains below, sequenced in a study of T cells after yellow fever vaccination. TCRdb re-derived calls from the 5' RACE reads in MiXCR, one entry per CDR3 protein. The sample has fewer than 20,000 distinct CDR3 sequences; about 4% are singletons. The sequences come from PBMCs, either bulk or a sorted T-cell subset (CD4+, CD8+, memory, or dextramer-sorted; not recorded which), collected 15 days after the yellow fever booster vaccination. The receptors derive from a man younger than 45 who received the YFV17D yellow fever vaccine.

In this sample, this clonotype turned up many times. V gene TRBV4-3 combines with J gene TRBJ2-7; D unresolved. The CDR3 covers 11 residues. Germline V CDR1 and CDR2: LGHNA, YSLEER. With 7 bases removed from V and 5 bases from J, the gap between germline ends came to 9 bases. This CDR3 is CASTPRDEQYF. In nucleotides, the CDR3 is TGCGCCAGCACCCCTAGGGACGAGCAGTACTTC.

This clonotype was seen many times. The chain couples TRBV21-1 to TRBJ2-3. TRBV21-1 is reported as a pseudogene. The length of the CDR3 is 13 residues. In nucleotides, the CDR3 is TGTGCCAGCAGCAAGCGCACTGGAGATACGCAGTATTTT. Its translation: CASSKRTGDTQYF.

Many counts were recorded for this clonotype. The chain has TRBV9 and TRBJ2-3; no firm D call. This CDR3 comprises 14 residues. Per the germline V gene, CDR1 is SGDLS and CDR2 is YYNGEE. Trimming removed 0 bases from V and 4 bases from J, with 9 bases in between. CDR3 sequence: CASSVGQNADTQYF. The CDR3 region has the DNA TGTGCCAGCAGCGTAGGGCAGAACGCAGATACGCAGTATTTT.

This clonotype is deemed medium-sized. The CDR3 loop is CASSAQLTSPVGADTQYF. As DNA, the CDR3 is TGCGCCAGCAGCGCACAACTGACTAGCCCGGTGGGGGCAGATACGCAGTATTTT. The V and J genes are TRBV5-1 and TRBJ2-3, with 7 bases aligning to TRBD2. Germline V gives CDR1 SGHRS, CDR2 YFSETQ. The CDR3 runs to 18 residues. J gave up 4 bases and V 4 bases, and 18 bases lay outside the gene matches.

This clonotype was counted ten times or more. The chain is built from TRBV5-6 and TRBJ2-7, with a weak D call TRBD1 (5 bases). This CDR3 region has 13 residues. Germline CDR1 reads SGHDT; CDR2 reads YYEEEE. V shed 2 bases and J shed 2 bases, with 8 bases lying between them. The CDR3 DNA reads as TGTGCCAGCAGCTTTGACAGAGCCTACGAGCAGTACTTC. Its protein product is CASSFDRAYEQYF. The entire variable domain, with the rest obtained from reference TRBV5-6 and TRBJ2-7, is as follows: DAGVTQSPTHLIKTRGQQVTLRCSPKSGHDTVSWYQQALGQGPQFIFQYYEEEERQRGNFPDRFSGHQFPNYSSELNVNALLLGDSALYLCASSFDRAYEQYFGPGTRLTVT.

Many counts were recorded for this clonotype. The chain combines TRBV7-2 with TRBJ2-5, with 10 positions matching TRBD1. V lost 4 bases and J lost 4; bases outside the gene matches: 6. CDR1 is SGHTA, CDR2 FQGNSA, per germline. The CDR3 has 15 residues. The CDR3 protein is CASSSRDRGTETQYF. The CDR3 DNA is TGTGCCAGCAGCTCCCGGGACAGGGGAACAGAGACCCAGTACTTC. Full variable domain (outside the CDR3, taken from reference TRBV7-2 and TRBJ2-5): GAGVSQSPSNKVTEKGKDVELRCDPISGHTALYWYRQSLGQGLEFLIYFQGNSAPDKSGLPSDRFSAERTGGSVSTLTIQRTQQEDSAVYLCASSSRDRGTETQYFGPGTRLLVL.

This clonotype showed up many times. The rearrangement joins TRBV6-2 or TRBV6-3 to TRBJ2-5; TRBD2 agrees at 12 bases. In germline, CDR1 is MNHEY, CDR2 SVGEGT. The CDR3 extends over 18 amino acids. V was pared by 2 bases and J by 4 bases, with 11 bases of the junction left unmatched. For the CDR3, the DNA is TGTGCCAGCAGTTACAATATCCGACTAGCGGGAGAAAGAGAGACCCAGTACTTC. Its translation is CASSYNIRLAGERETQYF.

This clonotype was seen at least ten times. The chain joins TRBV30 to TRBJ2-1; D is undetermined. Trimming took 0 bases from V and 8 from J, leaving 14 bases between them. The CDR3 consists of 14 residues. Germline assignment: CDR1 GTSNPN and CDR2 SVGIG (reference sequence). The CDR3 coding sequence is TGTGCCTGGAGTGTACGTGTTAACCTGGATGAGCAGTTCTTC. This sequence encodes CAWSVRVNLDEQFF. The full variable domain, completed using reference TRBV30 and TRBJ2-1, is SQTIHQWPATLVQPVGSPLSLECTVEGTSNPNLYWYRQAAGRGLQLLFYSVGIGQISSEVPQNLSASRPQDRQFILSSKKLLLSDSGFYLCAWSVRVNLDEQFFGPGTRLTVL.